This T cell receptor (beta chain) was captured by sequencing in a study of cytomegalovirus exposure and HLA in healthy donors (dated by TCRdb to between 2016 and 2019). Concerning the study at large: An earlier analysis of several hundred of the donors reported under 300 Gb of sequence data and 117 million unique TCR beta sequences obtained from about 200 million T cells. A later analysis re-examined previously published TCR beta repertoires from around 670 donors and added high-resolution HLA genotyping to investigate patterns of TCR occurrence. HLA typing included class I and class II loci at four-digit resolution. A later genetic analysis took genome-wide SNP genotypes for about three fifths of the roughly 700 donors and used that subset as a discovery cohort. Rather than drawing on any new phenotypic data, the later analysis identified candidate immune exposures from TCR beta sequences and the way those sequences occurred across donors. Because of strong linkage in the cohort, five DR-DQ haplotypes were treated as single units for association and clustering. All discovery cohort repertoires had been generated using a single sequencing platform. Among around 400 genotyped donors of the cohort, an average of roughly 230,000 unique TCR beta nucleotide sequences was sequenced per donor, of which about 20% were non-productive. To decide whether each TCR beta V gene segment behaved as functional or pseudogenic, an earlier analysis of fewer than 750 of the donors relied on high-throughput TCR beta sequencing. The study profiled the T cell repertoires of more than 500 subjects by immunosequencing and related them to cytomegalovirus serostatus. The number of typed donors differed by locus: roughly 629-630 for A, B, C, DRB1 and DQB1; some 500 for DQA1; about 600 for DPA1; and about 450 for DPB1. In addition to the first cohort of about 650 subjects, a separate validation cohort of 100 to 150 different subjects was used. Among the roughly 400 genotyped donors, approximately 82% belonged to the genetic ancestry cluster associated with self-reported Caucasian donors. High-throughput TCR immunosequencing, statistical association of individual TCRs with disease status, and machine learning were combined to predict cytomegalovirus infection status. Donor age, sex, ethnicity and CMV serostatus were compiled together with the repertoire data. The aim of the study was to test whether cataloging public T cell receptors could identify signatures of past pathogen exposure. An early release covering some 640 HLA-typed donors comprised roughly 300 gigabases of sequencing data and around 85 million unique TCR sequences. Study-wide findings and limitations: Because the 87-base-pair reads could not distinguish some IMGT-functional V segments, including TRBV6-2 and TRBV6-3, those segments were excluded. According to a later genetic analysis, donors in an Asian-associated ancestry cluster had fewer N-insertions in productive TCRs than the roughly 660-donor mean. Only TCR beta chains were sequenced in this cohort, and the absence of alpha or paired-chain data limited detectable features. According to the authors, the approach could potentially be generalized to other disease states and immunological phenotypes. An association between a missense DCLRE1C variant and V-gene and J-gene trimming of TCR beta chains was found in a later genetic analysis and replicated in an independent cohort. A later analysis reported that several top co-occurrence clusters appeared linked to parvovirus B19, influenza, CMV and Epstein-Barr virus. In an earlier analysis of a few hundred of the donors, most TCR beta V segments were observed in productive rearrangements about 87% or about 30% of the time, broadly matching IMGT annotations. Presence/absence analyses assumed roughly uniform sequencing depth across donors, an assumption that may not hold. Most TCR sequences were observed very rarely across donors, whereas some public TCRs were present in many individuals. HLA typing was unavailable for some donors at each locus, so association tests used only the typed subset. The study gave a list of about 160 TCR beta chains associated with cytomegalovirus. In a later analysis, most CMV-associated TCR beta chains were found to appear HLA-restricted, with HLA associations seemingly driven largely by CMV exposure. A cluster of highly shared sequence variants was judged likely to represent a technical artifact of the sequencing pipeline. A few of the identified cytomegalovirus-associated TCR beta chains were confirmed in vitro to be specific for cytomegalovirus antigens. The classifier was reported to diagnose cytomegalovirus status with high specificity and sensitivity in both the original and validation cohorts. For the cohort, immune exposure information was limited to CMV serostatus. In a later analysis, around 17,000 TCR beta sequences were associated with specific HLA alleles at a false discovery rate of 0.05. A later analysis found that TCR association rates varied across HLA loci, with DRB1 alleles showing the most associated TCRs and HLA-C alleles the fewest. About 17 rarely observed V segments, including chromosome 9 orphons, were excluded from the earlier analysis of some 590 of the donors because counts were too low. Linkage disequilibrium might explain the correlated functional status among segregating V segments, but an unknown experimental factor could not be excluded. Compared with equally common non-associated chains, HLA-associated TCR beta chains in a later analysis were more clonally expanded and had lower generation probabilities. When HLA alleles, especially DR and DQ, strongly co-occurred, attributing TCR associations to individual alleles was difficult. A further reported finding was that TCR beta sequences accurately predicted the HLA-A and HLA-B alleles for most subjects in the first cohort.

The library relied on the immunoSEQ multiplex PCR assay. The multiplex PCR relied on a mix of 60 forward primers for TCR Vbeta segments and 13 reverse primers for TCR Jbeta segments. The CDR3 region of rearranged TCR beta genes was amplified from genomic DNA with a multiplex PCR assay. On the Illumina HiSeq System, the amplified TCR beta libraries were sequenced as 87-base-pair reads. As for the original processing: In a later analysis, about 80 million unique TCR beta chains were counted across the 500 to 850 repertoires, and roughly 10 million of these chains were shared by at least two donors. Raw reads were error-corrected and collapsed into unique sequences by a nearest-neighbor algorithm in which closely related sequences were merged to remove PCR and sequencing errors. CDR3 sequences were aligned to IMGT reference sequences to assign V, D and J gene segments. For a sequence to be retained, at least a six-nucleotide match to both a V gene segment and a J gene segment was required. A rearrangement counted as productive if the CDR3 had no stop codons and remained in frame with V and J, and every other rearrangement counted as non-productive. CDR3 was defined by IMGT convention, running from the second conserved V-encoded cysteine to the conserved J-encoded phenylalanine. Sequences without an unambiguous match to a single V gene segment were excluded from the earlier analysis of about 630 of the donors. In an earlier analysis of 587 of the donors, V segments were called functional above 56.7% productive rearrangements and were called segregating when the between-donor standard deviation exceeded 5%. A statistical classification framework was built for diagnosing cytomegalovirus status from the catalog of TCR beta chain sequences. In a later analysis, TCR nucleotide sequences were compared against IMGT/GENE-DB human TR gene sequences so that V and J genes could be assigned. Using the TCRdist pipeline, a later analysis assigned CDR3 sequences along with most-parsimonious VDJ recombination scenarios. A later analysis defined each TCR beta chain by its CDR3 amino acid sequence plus V-gene family, and excluded reads lacking a unique V-gene family. As a way to deal with suspected cross-contamination and a sequencing artifact, a later analysis dropped 500 to 700 nucleotide sequences that were highly shared and had low generation probability. A later analysis calculated a clonal expansion index for each public chain from normalized within-repertoire ranks of inferred template counts. In a later analysis, generation probabilities were computed using a VDJ recombination model fitted to out-of-frame rearrangements, and the results were checked against IGoR. In a later analysis, hypergeometric tests were used to score TCR-TCR, TCR-HLA and TCR-CMV co-occurrence, with a repertoire-size bias correction applied to TCR pairs. False discovery rates were estimated in a later analysis by permuting HLA or CMV assignments 20 times. In a later analysis, co-occurring TCRs were grouped using DBSCAN, with TCRdist sequence similarity added in when clustering inside HLA-allele-positive subsets. Repertoires with fewer than 30,000 or more than 120,000 public chains were left out of co-occurrence clustering, as were about 5 repertoires with anomalous nucleotide sharing. TCRdb retrieved this table from immuneACCESS and kept in-frame rearrangements only. Not all clones are present; in checked studies, unresolved V genes account for under half, and no reason is known for the remainder. The V and J calls and clone size come from that table; D and trimming were worked out from the DNA. Within this sample are more than 85,000 clones, with roughly four fifths of them counted one time only. The biggest ten clones account for around 14% of the sample.

The cohort was made up of approximately 670 healthy bone marrow donors. At the time of sampling, every cohort member was nominally healthy, though immune exposures that went unrecorded were likely present. The donor was CMV seropositive and was included in the group of 250 to 300 seropositive cohort members. A peripheral blood sample was collected from each donor, and TCR beta sequencing was performed on peripheral blood mononuclear cells. Genomic DNA was extracted from the blood cell samples with the Qiagen DNeasy Blood Extraction Kit. V is shortened by 1 base, J by 4 bases, and the region joining them spans 16 bases. Taken from the germline V gene, the CDR1 and CDR2 loops are MGHRA and YSYEKL. Measured from the cysteine to the phenylalanine, the CDR3 is 16 residues long. Only the CDR3 part of the read is kept: 48 bases, read in frame from the first base. Comments on this clone: Its antigen target is currently unknown. Base qualities are not provided; no much larger clone lies one nucleotide away.

The rearranged segments are TRBV4-1 and TRBJ1-2; confidence is insufficient to name the D gene. The sequence derives from a male donor in good health and CMV-seropositive. Sequencing was done on a sample of PBMCs. In nucleotide form, the sequence is TGCGCCAGCAGCCAAGCGGAAGGACGGGAATTCTATGGCTACACCTTC. This is translated as CASSQAEGREFYGYTF.